The subject of this entry is one T cell receptor beta chain. Its specificity is not known. The source of the sample is a study of T cells expressing NK-cell markers. Study-wide results and limits: Whether the expanded NKG2C+ T cell clones recognized HCMV remained unclear.

CDR3 length: 15 amino acids. One entry per CDR3 protein, without DNA, is what TCRdb gives after re-calling the 5' RACE reads. This table holds a few hundred thousand distinct CDR3 sequences. This clonotype was sampled from a man aged 18-70 years in good health. Sequenced input: blood T cells: a sorted CD56 or NKG2C T cell subset, CD4+ or CD8+ T cells, or bulk PBMC T cells (not recorded which). This chain joins TRBV12-3 or TRBV12-4 and TRBJ1-4; TCRdb proposes TRBD1, but this gene call is untestable without DNA. CDR3 protein: CASSKNRDRNEKLFF.